This T cell receptor (beta chain) came from a study of CD8+CD57+ T cells in acquired aplastic anemia. Study as a whole: The average for DNA from sorted CD4+ and CD8+ cells was 3 to 3.5 ug. Mean read depth for CD4+ cells from healthy donors was roughly 11 million.

CDR3 length equals 13 residues. Germline V gene lookup returns CDR1 LNHDA and CDR2 SQIVND (reference sequence). The V end lost 5 bases, the J end lost 3 bases, and 9 bases lay between the germline ends. The template for TCR beta VDJ and CDR3 sequence profiling was genomic DNA. TCRdb re-called the reads with MiXCR, one entry per CDR3 protein. The table shows approximately 130,000 distinct CDR3 sequences, with about 40% occurring only once. This clonotype was recorded a few times. This receptor was obtained from a human donor in good health, serving as a control. The rearrangement joins TRBV19 to TRBJ2-3, with a possible D match to TRBD1 (5 bases). The sequenced sample consisted of sorted CD4+, CD8+, or CD8+CD57+ T cells (not recorded which) from PBMCs. CDR3 loop: CASSPSGTDTQYF. DNA of the CDR3: TGTGCCAGTAGTCCTTCAGGGACAGATACGCAGTATTTT.